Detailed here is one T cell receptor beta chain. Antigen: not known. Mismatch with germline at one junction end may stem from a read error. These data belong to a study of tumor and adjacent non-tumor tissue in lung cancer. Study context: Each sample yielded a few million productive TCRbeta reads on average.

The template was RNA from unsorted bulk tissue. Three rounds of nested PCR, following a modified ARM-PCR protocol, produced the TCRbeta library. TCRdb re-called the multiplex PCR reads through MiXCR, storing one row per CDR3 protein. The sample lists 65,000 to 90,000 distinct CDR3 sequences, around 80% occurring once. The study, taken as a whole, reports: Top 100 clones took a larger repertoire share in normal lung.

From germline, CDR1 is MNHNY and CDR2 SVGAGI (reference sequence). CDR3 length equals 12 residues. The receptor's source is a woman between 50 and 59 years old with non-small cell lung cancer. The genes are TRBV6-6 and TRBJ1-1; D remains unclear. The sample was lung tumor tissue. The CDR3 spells CASNGVNTEAIF. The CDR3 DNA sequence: TGTGCCAGCAACGGGGTCAATACTGAAGCTATCTTT.